The 16 T cell receptor beta chains below were found in one sample sequenced in a study of T cells in localized non-small cell lung cancer. Repertoires were generated with immunoSEQ multiplex PCR, while TCRdb's copy carries only in-frame clones and drops some. The sample comprises about 59,000 clones, around nine tenths of which are singletons, and 22% rests with the top ten. The source material was peripheral blood, sampled before any cancer treatment. These receptors were obtained from a man between 40 and 69 years old with stage I squamous cell lung carcinoma.

This chain joins TRBV27 and TRBJ1-1, with 7 bases that match TRBD1. V shed 2 bases, J shed 6 bases, and the junction held 9 bases outside the gene matches. CDR3 size: 15 residues. CDR1 and CDR2 (germline): MNHEY, SMNVEV (reference sequence). Here the CDR3 reads CASSLGTVGKSEAFF. CDR3 nucleotide sequence: TGTGCCAGCAGTTTAGGGACAGTGGGAAAGTCTGAAGCTTTCTTT.

The J gene is TRBJ2-7, the V gene TRBV30; unclear D gene. Germline CDR1 GTSNPN, CDR2 SVGIG (reference sequence). This CDR3 contains 11 residues. Trimming cost V 8 bases and J 2 bases, with 10 bases left between them. In DNA, the CDR3 is TGTGCCGGGTCAGAAACCTACGAGCAGTACTTC. Translated, it gives CAGSETYEQYF.

This clone was recorded only once. V gene TRBV5-1 combines with J gene TRBJ2-1; D is perhaps TRBD2 (5 bases). CDR1 is SGHRS, CDR2 YFSETQ, per germline. Deletions cut 1 base from V and 8 bases from J, with 16 bases between. CDR3 length: 15 residues. CDR3 bases: TGCGCCAGCAGCTTGATGCGAGGGAGCGAATATGAGCAGTTCTTC. As protein: CASSLMRGSEYEQFF.

The CDR3 loop is CASSQGPMEGEKLFF. CDR3 nucleotides: TGCGCCAGCAGCCAGGGCCCCATGGAGGGTGAAAAACTGTTTTTT. This sequence joins TRBV4-3 and TRBJ1-4; no firm D call. The CDR3 contains 15 residues. Trimming left V 3 bases short and J 7 bases short, with 15 bases between. From germline, CDR1 is LGHNA and CDR2 YSLEER.

The chain employs TRBV18 and TRBJ2-1, with TRBD1 as a possible D gene (6 bases). Per the germline V gene, CDR1 is KGHSH and CDR2 is LQKENI. This CDR3 is built from 15 residues. V lost 0 bases, J lost 7 bases, and 13 bases lay in between. CDR3 protein: CASSPPQGNSNEQFF. The CDR3 region has the DNA TGTGCCAGCTCACCACCTCAGGGGAATTCGAATGAGCAGTTCTTC.

The J gene is TRBJ2-3, the V gene TRBV7-9; D possibly corresponds to TRBD2 (6 bases). Trimming took off 3 bases at V and 0 bases at J, with 10 bases between the two ends. The germline gives CDR1 SEHNR, CDR2 FQNEAQ (reference sequence). The CDR3 covers 15 residues. The chain's CDR3 is CASSFGRGSTDTQYF. Written as DNA, the CDR3 is TGTGCCAGCAGCTTCGGGCGGGGAAGCACAGATACGCAGTATTTT.

The rearrangement joins TRBV9 to TRBJ2-1, with TRBD2 matching 13 bases. Germline V gene sequence: CDR1 SGDLS, CDR2 YYNGEE. Trimming took 4 bases from V and 12 from J; bases not matched to a gene: 10. The CDR3 totals 15 residues. The CDR3 sequence is CASSSELAGGPRQFF. DNA for the CDR3: TGTGCCAGCAGCTCGGAACTAGCGGGAGGGCCGCGGCAGTTCTTC.

This chain joins TRBV19 and TRBJ1-5, with TRBD1 as a possible D gene (5 bases). The CDR3 spans 13 residues. From germline, CDR1 is LNHDA and CDR2 SQIVND (reference sequence). Trimming pared 9 bases from V and 6 bases from J, leaving 15 bases between. CDR3 amino acids: CASMGVVGQPQHF. The CDR3 nucleotides read TGTGCCAGCATGGGGGTTGTCGGTCAGCCCCAGCATTTT. The full variable domain, its missing parts supplied by reference TRBV19 and TRBJ1-5, is DGGITQSPKYLFRKEGQNVTLSCEQNLNHDAMYWYRQDPGQGLRLIYYSQIVNDFQKGDIAEGYSVSREKKESFPLTVTSAQKNPTAFYLCASMGVVGQPQHFGDGTRLSIL.

The rearrangement links TRBV19 to TRBJ2-7, with TRBD2 as a possible D gene (5 bases). The CDR3 contains 12 residues. V was trimmed by 4 bases and J by 3 bases, leaving 7 bases between them. Per germline, CDR1 LNHDA and CDR2 SQIVND (reference sequence). CDR3 DNA sequence: TGTGCCAGTAGTACACGGGGCTACGAGCAGTACTTC. It specifies CASSTRGYEQYF.

The genes are TRBV5-1 and TRBJ2-7; D is unresolved. Germline CDR1 is SGHRS and CDR2 is YFSETQ. The CDR3 is 15 amino acids. The V gene lost 3 bases and the J gene lost 2 bases, with 15 bases spanning the gap. CDR3 DNA sequence: TGCGCCAGCAGCTGGACCCCAAAGCGCACCTACGAGCAGTACTTC. It specifies CASSWTPKRTYEQYF.

The chain joins TRBV11-2 to TRBJ2-5, with D maybe TRBD2 (5 bases). The CDR3 covers 16 residues. CDR1 is SGHAT, CDR2 FQNNGV, per germline. V lost 5 bases and J 2 bases, leaving 18 bases between the germline ends. In DNA, the CDR3 is TGTGCCAGCAGCCGCCCGGGAAACAGCAATCAAGAGACCCAGTACTTC. This sequence encodes CASSRPGNSNQETQYF.

The chain recombines TRBV27 with TRBJ2-1; TRBD2 matches at 12 bases. The germline gives CDR1 MNHEY, CDR2 SMNVEV (reference sequence). Germline trimming cut 5 bases from V and 4 bases from J; bases unmatched to any gene: 6. The CDR3 spans 16 residues. The CDR3 region has the DNA TGTGCCAGCAGTCCCCAGACTAGCGGGAGTTACAATGAGCAGTTCTTC. It translates to CASSPQTSGSYNEQFF.

V is TRBV29-1 and J is TRBJ2-3; perhaps TRBD2 as D (5 bases). Looked up from germline, CDR1 is SQVTM and CDR2 is ANQGSEA. The CDR3 runs to 12 residues. The V and J ends lost 4 bases and 5 bases respectively, with 10 bases between them. Here the CDR3 reads CSVGLAGDTQYF. The CDR3 DNA reads TGCAGCGTTGGCCTAGCTGGAGATACGCAGTATTTT.

The chain uses TRBV5-4 and TRBJ2-7; TRBD1 matches at 12 bases. The CDR3 runs 15 residues. V trimming: 4 bases; J trimming: 5 bases; junction bases outside the gene matches: 7. Germline assignment: CDR1 SGHNT and CDR2 YYREEE (reference sequence). The CDR3 coding sequence is TGTGCCAGCAGCCGGGGGACAGGGGGCTTAAACGAGCAGTACTTC. It is translated as CASSRGTGGLNEQYF.

V is TRBV6-5 and J is TRBJ2-1; no definite D call. The CDR3 runs to 15 residues. V was trimmed by 6 bases and J by 7 bases, leaving 19 bases between them. The germline CDR1 and CDR2 sequences are MNHEY and SVGAGI. The CDR3, as DNA: TGTGCCAGCAGCCGACCCAATTACGAGTTGAATGAGCAGTTCTTC. Translation: CASSRPNYELNEQFF.

This rearrangement joins TRBV5-1 to TRBJ2-1; no reliable D call. The length of the CDR3 is 15 residues. Germline lookup yields CDR1 SGHRS and CDR2 YFSETQ. Trimming took off 0 bases at V and 3 bases at J, with 10 bases between the two ends. The CDR3 sequence: CASSLEDPSYNEQFF. In nucleotides, the CDR3 is TGCGCCAGCAGCTTGGAGGACCCTAGCTACAATGAGCAGTTCTTC.